Listed below are T cell receptor beta chains from one sample, sequenced in a study of T cell repertoires in cytomegalovirus infection. TCRdb reprocessed the reads with MiXCR, giving one entry per CDR3 protein. Here the sample spans a few hundred thousand distinct CDR3 sequences, roughly 22% being singletons. The sample taken for sequencing was CD8+ T cells from PBMCs. Source of these receptors: a human donor in good health (CMV status not recorded). Some clones in this sample may be carry-over from other donors' samples. CDR3s include the opening cysteine and the closing phenylalanine or tryptophan. Each record gives: J gene, D gene, V gene, clone size, CDR3 protein, CDR3 DNA. A D gene is named only where the DNA matches it firmly. For some rows the clone size is stated as once, few or many, or as a class when expanded; others skip it.

TRBJ1-2 | . | TRBV20-1 | . | CSAMRDYPWDGYTF | TGCAGTGCTATGAGGGACTACCCCTGGGATGGCTACACCTTC
TRBJ1-4 | . | TRBV9 | . | CASSVDGAGTEKLFF | TGTGCCAGCAGCGTAGACGGGGCGGGGACGGAAAAACTGTTTTTT
TRBJ2-2 | . | TRBV20-1 | . | CSARDRAIGELFF | TGCAGTGCTAGAGATCGGGCAATCGGGGAGCTGTTTTTT
TRBJ1-4 | . | TRBV12-3/TRBV12-4 | many | CASSRHPSGEKLFF | TGTGCCAGCAGTCGGCATCCAAGTGGTGAAAAACTGTTTTTT
TRBJ2-1 | . | TRBV5-4 | . | CASSTNRENSESSYNEQFF | TGTGCCAGCAGCACTAATCGGGAAAACAGCGAGAGCTCCTACAATGAGCAGTTCTTC
TRBJ2-2 | . | TRBV5-1 | many | CASSLIEDGGELFF | TGCGCCAGCAGCTTAATAGAGGACGGCGGGGAGCTGTTTTTT
TRBJ2-2 | . | TRBV12-3/TRBV12-4 | . | CASSFSDRFGELFF | TGTGCCAGCAGTTTTTCAGATCGGTTCGGGGAGCTGTTTTTT
TRBJ2-2 | . | TRBV12-5 | few | CATTKNTGELFF | TGTGCTACTACTAAGAACACCGGGGAGCTGTTTTTT
TRBJ2-3 | . | TRBV7-2 | many | CASTPVVLNTDTQYF | TGTGCCAGCACCCCCGTAGTACTAAACACAGATACGCAGTATTTT
TRBJ2-5 | . | TRBV7-2 | few | CASSFGVFQETQYF | TGTGCCAGCAGCTTCGGTGTCTTTCAAGAGACCCAGTACTTC
TRBJ2-1 | . | TRBV30 | . | CAWSGASVEQFF | TGTGCCTGGAGCGGGGCTAGCGTTGAGCAGTTCTTC
TRBJ2-7 | . | TRBV20-1 | . | CSARDQNGAYEQYF | TGCAGTGCTAGAGACCAAAACGGGGCCTACGAGCAGTACTTC
TRBJ2-7 | TRBD1 | TRBV7-3 | . | CASSMGTGGSYEQYF | TGTGCCAGCAGCATGGGGACAGGGGGCTCCTACGAGCAGTACTTC
TRBJ2-7 | . | TRBV10-3 | . | CAISEISIEQYF | TGTGCCATCAGTGAGATCAGTATCGAGCAGTACTTC
TRBJ1-4 | . | TRBV5-6 | few | CASSWGLNEKLFF | TGTGCCAGCAGCTGGGGGCTAAATGAAAAACTGTTTTTT
TRBJ1-1 | . | TRBV29-1 | few | CSVAQNTEAFF | TGCAGCGTTGCCCAGAACACTGAAGCTTTCTTT
TRBJ2-1 | TRBD1 | TRBV27 | . | CASSRQGYNEQFF | TGTGCCAGCTCCCGACAGGGTTACAATGAGCAGTTCTTC
TRBJ2-7 | . | TRBV28 | . | CASSVGDEQYF | TGTGCCAGCAGTGTGGGGGACGAGCAGTACTTC
TRBJ2-2 | . | TRBV28 | many | CASGTNTGELFF | TGTGCCAGCGGAACGAACACCGGGGAGCTGTTTTTT
TRBJ2-3 | . | TRBV7-9 | . | CASSLVSLTDTQYF | TGTGCCAGCAGCTTAGTATCATTGACAGATACGCAGTATTTT
TRBJ2-7 | . | TRBV12-3/TRBV12-4 | few | CASSVTAGSLYEQYF | TGTGCCAGCAGCGTAACCGCAGGGTCCCTCTACGAGCAGTACTTC
TRBJ2-1 | . | TRBV7-2 | many | CASSLGPTRSYNEQFF | TGTGCCAGCAGCTTAGGTCCCACCCGCTCCTACAATGAGCAGTTCTTC
TRBJ2-3 | . | TRBV6-5 | few | CASREVSTDTQYF | TGTGCCAGCCGGGAAGTTAGCACAGATACGCAGTATTTT
TRBJ2-7 | TRBD2 | TRBV27 | few | CASSPGGDYEQYF | TGTGCCAGCAGCCCTGGGGGGGACTACGAGCAGTACTTC
TRBJ2-5 | . | TRBV20-1 | few | CSAAGPLEETQYF | TGCAGTGCTGCCGGACCCCTAGAAGAGACCCAGTACTTC